This entry concerns a single TCR beta chain. Antigen: not known. These data are taken from a study of OX40 agonist ivuxolimab in advanced cancers. In the study overall: Participants averaged approximately 60 years of age (range roughly 23 to 90) and were less than 85% male.

Patients were excluded for autoimmune disease history or systemic immunosuppression. Study-wide findings and caveats: At doses 0.1 to 3.0 mg/kg, CD4+ and CD8+ clones expanded. Among some nonresponders, normalized T-cell clonal expansion was also low.

Per germline, CDR1 ENHRY and CDR2 SYGVKD. Trimming took off 3 bases at V and 1 base at J, with 9 bases between the two ends. This CDR3 region has 14 residues. TCRdb's table, derived via immunoSEQ multiplex PCR, lists solely in-frame clones and lacks some. The sample contains some 86,000 clones, about 94% of which appear only once. This receptor was obtained from an adult with an advanced solid tumor such as melanoma, head and neck, liver or kidney cancer. V is TRBV10-3 and J is TRBJ1-1, with D hard to call. The source was CD4+ or CD8+ T cells sorted from blood, collected in a trial of the OX40 agonist ivuxolimab. The CDR3 DNA is TGTGCCATCAGTGAAGGAGGTAGGAACACTGAAGCTTTCTTT. Its protein product is CAISEGGRNTEAFF.